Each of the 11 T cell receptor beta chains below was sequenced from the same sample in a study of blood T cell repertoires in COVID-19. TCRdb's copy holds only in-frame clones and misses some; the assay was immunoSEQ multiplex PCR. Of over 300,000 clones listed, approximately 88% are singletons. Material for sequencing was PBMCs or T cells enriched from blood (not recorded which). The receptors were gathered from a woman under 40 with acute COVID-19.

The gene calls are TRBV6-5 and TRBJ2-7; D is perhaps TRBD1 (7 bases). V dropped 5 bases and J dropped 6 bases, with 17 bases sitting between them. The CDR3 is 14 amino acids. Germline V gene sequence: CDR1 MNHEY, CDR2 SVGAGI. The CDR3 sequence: CASSLRGERIEQYF. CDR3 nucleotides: TGTGCCAGCAGTCTCAGGGGGGAGCGTATCGAGCAGTACTTC.

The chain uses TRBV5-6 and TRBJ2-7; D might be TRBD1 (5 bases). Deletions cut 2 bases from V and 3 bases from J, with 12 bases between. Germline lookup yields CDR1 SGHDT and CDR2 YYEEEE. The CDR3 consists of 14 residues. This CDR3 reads CASSLGVRDYEQYF. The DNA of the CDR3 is TGTGCCAGCAGCTTAGGGGTAAGGGACTACGAGCAGTACTTC.

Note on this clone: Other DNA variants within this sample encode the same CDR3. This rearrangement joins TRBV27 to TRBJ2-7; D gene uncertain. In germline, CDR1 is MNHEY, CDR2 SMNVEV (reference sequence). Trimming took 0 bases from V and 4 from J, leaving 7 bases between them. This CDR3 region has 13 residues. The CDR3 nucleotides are TGTGCCAGCAGTTTATCCCCCAGTTACGAGCAGTACTTC. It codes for CASSLSPSYEQYF.

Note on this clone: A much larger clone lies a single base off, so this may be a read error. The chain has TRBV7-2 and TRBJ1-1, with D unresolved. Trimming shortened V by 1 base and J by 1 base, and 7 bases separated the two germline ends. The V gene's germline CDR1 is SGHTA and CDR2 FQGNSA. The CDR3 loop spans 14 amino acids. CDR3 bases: TGTGCCAGCAGCTTAGGACACGCGAACACTGAAGCTTTCTTT. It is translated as CASSLGHANTEAFF.

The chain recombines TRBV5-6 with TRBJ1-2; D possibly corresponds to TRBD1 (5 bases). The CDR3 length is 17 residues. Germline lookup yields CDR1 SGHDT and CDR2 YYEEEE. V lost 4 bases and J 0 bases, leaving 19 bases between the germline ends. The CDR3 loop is CASSPEESGSANYGYTF. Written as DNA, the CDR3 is TGTGCCAGCAGCCCCGAGGAGTCAGGGTCAGCTAACTATGGCTACACCTTC. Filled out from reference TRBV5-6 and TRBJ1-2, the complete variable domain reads DAGVTQSPTHLIKTRGQQVTLRCSPKSGHDTVSWYQQALGQGPQFIFQYYEEEERQRGNFPDRFSGHQFPNYSSELNVNALLLGDSALYLCASSPEESGSANYGYTFGSGTRLTVV.

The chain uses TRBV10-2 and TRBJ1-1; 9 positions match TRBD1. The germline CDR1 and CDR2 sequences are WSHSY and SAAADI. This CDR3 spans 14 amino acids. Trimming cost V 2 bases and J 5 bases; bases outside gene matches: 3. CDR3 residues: CASSENRGRTEAFF. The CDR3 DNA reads TGCGCCAGCAGTGAGAACAGGGGGCGTACTGAAGCTTTCTTT.

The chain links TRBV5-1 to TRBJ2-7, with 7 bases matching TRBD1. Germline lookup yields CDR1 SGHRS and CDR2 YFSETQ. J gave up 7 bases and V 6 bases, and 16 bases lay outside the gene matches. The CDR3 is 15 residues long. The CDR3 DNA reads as TGCGCCAGCAATAGAGACAGGGCATGGGGTGAAGAGCAGTACTTC. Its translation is CASNRDRAWGEEQYF.

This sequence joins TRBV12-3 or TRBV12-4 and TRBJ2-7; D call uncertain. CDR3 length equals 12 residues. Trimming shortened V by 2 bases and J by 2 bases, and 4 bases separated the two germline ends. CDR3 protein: CASSLLAYEQYF. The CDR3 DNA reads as TGTGCCAGCAGTTTACTCGCCTACGAGCAGTACTTC.

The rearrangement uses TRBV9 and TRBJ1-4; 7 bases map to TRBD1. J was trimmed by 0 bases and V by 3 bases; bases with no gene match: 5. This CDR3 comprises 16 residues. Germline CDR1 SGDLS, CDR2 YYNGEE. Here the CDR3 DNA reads TGTGCCAGCAGCGCAGACACAGGGGCAACTAATGAAAAACTGTTTTTT. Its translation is CASSADTGATNEKLFF.

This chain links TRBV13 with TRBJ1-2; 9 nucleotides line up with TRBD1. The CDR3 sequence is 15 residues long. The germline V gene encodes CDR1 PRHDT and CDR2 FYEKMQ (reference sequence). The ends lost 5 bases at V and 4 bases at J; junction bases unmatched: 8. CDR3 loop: CASSTRTGDLYGYTF. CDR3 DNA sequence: TGTGCCAGCAGCACCCGGACAGGGGACCTCTATGGCTACACCTTC. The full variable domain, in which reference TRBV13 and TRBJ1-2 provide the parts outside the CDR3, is AAGVIQSPRHLIKEKRETATLKCYPIPRHDTVYWYQQGPGQDPQFLISFYEKMQSDKGSIPDRFSAQQFSDYHSELNMSSLELGDSALYFCASSTRTGDLYGYTFGSGTRLTVV.

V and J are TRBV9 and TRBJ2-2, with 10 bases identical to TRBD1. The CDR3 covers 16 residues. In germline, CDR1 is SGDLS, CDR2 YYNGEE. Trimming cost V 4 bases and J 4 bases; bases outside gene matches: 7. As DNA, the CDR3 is TGTGCCAGCAGCCTCTCTGGGACAGGGGTCACCGGGGAGCTGTTTTTT. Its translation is CASSLSGTGVTGELFF.